The next 30 T cell receptor beta chains were all read from a single sample in a study of blood T cell repertoires in COVID-19. Clones were read by immunoSEQ multiplex PCR, and TCRdb kept only the in-frame ones, dropping some. The sample lists about 180,000 clones, approximately 90% seen once, with around 12% in the top ten. The sequenced sample was peripheral blood. The receptor set was obtained from a woman in her seventies with COVID-19, enrolled during active disease.

The genes are TRBV28 and TRBJ2-5, with 9 bases fitting TRBD2. After removal of 7 bases from V and 4 bases from J, the junction contained 13 bases not matched to a gene. Germline-derived CDR1 and CDR2 are MDHEN and SYDVKM. The CDR3 is 16 residues long. CDR3 sequence reads: CASTLGGLAGGETQYF. The CDR3 DNA is TGTGCCAGCACTCTGGGGGGACTAGCCGGCGGAGAGACCCAGTACTTC. Full variable domain (rest looked up from reference TRBV28 and TRBJ2-5): DVKVTQSSRYLVKRTGEKVFLECVQDMDHENMFWYRQDPGLGLRLIYFSYDVKMKEKGDIPEGYSVSREKKERFSLILESASTNQTSMYLCASTLGGLAGGETQYFGPGTRLLVL.

The CDR3 spells CASSFRRNTEAFF. The DNA for the CDR3 is TGTGCCAGCAGTTTTCGGAGGAACACTGAAGCTTTCTTT. The chain uses TRBV12-3 or TRBV12-4 and TRBJ1-1; D gene unclear. The CDR3 length is 13 residues. The ends were cut back, 3 bases at V and 1 base at J, with 6 bases in the middle.

Only a few counts were recorded for this clone. J is TRBJ2-7 and V is TRBV28; D is unclear. This CDR3 has 12 amino acids. CDR1 is MDHEN, CDR2 SYDVKM, per germline. V lost 3 bases and J 9 bases, leaving 12 bases between the germline ends. CDR3 residues: CASSFLTSGQYF. CDR3 bases: TGTGCCAGCAGTTTCCTCACGTCCGGGCAGTACTTC.

This sequence joins TRBV19 and TRBJ2-3; D not resolved. V was clipped by 10 bases and J by 2 bases, with 22 bases between them. CDR3 length: 16 amino acids. Germline V gene sequence: CDR1 LNHDA, CDR2 SQIVND (reference sequence). DNA of the CDR3: TGTGCCACCGGCGTAGGCGGAACCCATACCACAGATACGCAGTATTTT. This sequence encodes CATGVGGTHTTDTQYF.

V is TRBV7-9 and J is TRBJ1-6; D gene ambiguous. This CDR3 contains 15 residues. Germline V CDR1 and CDR2: SEHNR, FQNEAQ (reference sequence). Deletions cut 5 bases from V and 6 bases from J, with 14 bases between. CDR3 in amino acids: CASSPREATNSPLHF. The CDR3 DNA follows: TGTGCCAGCAGCCCTCGTGAAGCTACTAATTCACCCCTCCACTTT.

The chain carries TRBV24-1 and TRBJ2-2; D not resolved. Trimming shortened V by 6 bases and J by 3 bases, and 10 bases separated the two germline ends. This CDR3 spans 14 amino acids. Germline values: CDR1 KGHDR, CDR2 SFDVKD. The DNA of the CDR3 is TGTGCCACCAGTCGTTTCCCAGACACCGGGGAGCTGTTTTTT. It is translated as CATSRFPDTGELFF.

The chain is built from TRBV13 and TRBJ1-2; TRBD1 matches 7 bases. The ends lost 5 bases at V and 6 bases at J; junction bases unmatched: 6. The CDR3 extends over 13 amino acids. The V gene's germline CDR1 is PRHDT and CDR2 FYEKMQ (reference sequence). As DNA, the CDR3 is TGTGCCAGCAGCCGAAACAGGGGACATGGCTACACCTTC. Protein sequence: CASSRNRGHGYTF. Full variable domain (rest looked up from reference TRBV13 and TRBJ1-2): AAGVIQSPRHLIKEKRETATLKCYPIPRHDTVYWYQQGPGQDPQFLISFYEKMQSDKGSIPDRFSAQQFSDYHSELNMSSLELGDSALYFCASSRNRGHGYTFGSGTRLTVV.

The J gene is TRBJ2-2, the V gene TRBV25-1; 7 bases align to TRBD2. After removal of 3 bases from V and 2 bases from J, the junction contained 9 bases not matched to a gene. Germline assignment: CDR1 MGHDK and CDR2 SYGVNS. The CDR3 loop spans 17 amino acids. The CDR3 protein is CASSDWSGTTNTGELFF. CDR3 bases: TGTGCCAGCAGTGACTGGAGTGGGACTACCAACACCGGGGAGCTGTTTTTT.

The chain is built from TRBV4-1 and TRBJ1-2; 8 nucleotides line up with TRBD1. V lost 4 bases, J lost 3 bases, and 10 bases stayed unmatched. The length of the CDR3 is 16 residues. The germline gives CDR1 MGHRA, CDR2 YSYEKL. As DNA, the CDR3 is TGCGCCAGCAGCCGAGGGACCGGGACAGGCCACTATGGCTACACCTTC. Residues: CASSRGTGTGHYGYTF.

J is TRBJ2-7 and V is TRBV23-1; D gene uncertain. TRBV23-1 is flagged as an ORF with uncertain function. The CDR3 consists of 15 residues. V was pared by 7 bases and J by 0 bases, with 16 bases between. The CDR3, as DNA: TGCGCCAGCACCTGCCAACCACAAATCTCCTACGAGCAGTACTTC. Translated: CASTCQPQISYEQYF.

This clone appeared once. The rearrangement links TRBV6-5 to TRBJ1-1; the D is unclear. CDR1 is MNHEY and CDR2 is SVGAGI in the germline V gene. The CDR3 totals 12 residues. V lost 11 bases to trimming and J lost 6 bases, with 16 bases between them. CDR3 sequence reads: CAASEFRAEAFF. The CDR3 bases are TGTGCCGCGTCTGAATTCCGCGCTGAAGCTTTCTTT.

The CDR3 is CAAGDFTEAFF. The CDR3 DNA is TGTGCCGCCGGTGACTTCACTGAAGCTTTCTTT. This chain uses TRBV6-5 with TRBJ1-1; no clear D gene. The CDR3 is 11 amino acids. Trimming removed 11 bases at V and 4 bases at J, with 11 bases between. Germline V gene lookup returns CDR1 MNHEY and CDR2 SVGAGI.

This clone was counted between two and nine times. The CDR3 here is CASSYLDRGRNEQFF. DNA for the CDR3: TGTGCCAGCAGTTACTTGGACAGGGGGCGGAATGAGCAGTTCTTC. This chain uses TRBV6-5 with TRBJ2-1; 11 nucleotides align to TRBD1. CDR3 length: 15 amino acids. Losses at the gene ends were 1 base for V and 7 bases for J; bases not matched to a gene: 3. The germline gives CDR1 MNHEY, CDR2 SVGAGI.

The genes are TRBV27 and TRBJ2-1, with D possibly being TRBD2 (5 bases). This CDR3 spans 15 amino acids. The ends were cut back, 7 bases at V and 4 bases at J, with 17 bases in the middle. Germline loops: CDR1 MNHEY, CDR2 SMNVEV (reference sequence). The CDR3 region is CASKSGRTSYNEQFF. The CDR3, as DNA: TGTGCCAGCAAATCCGGACGGACTTCATACAATGAGCAGTTCTTC.

V and J are TRBV19 and TRBJ1-1, with a weak D call TRBD1 (6 bases). The CDR3 length is 15 residues. Per germline, CDR1 LNHDA and CDR2 SQIVND (reference sequence). Trimming removed 5 bases from V and 1 base from J, with 14 bases in between. This CDR3 is CASSPRRGGNTEAFF. CDR3 coding DNA: TGTGCCAGTAGTCCCCGAAGAGGGGGGAACACTGAAGCTTTCTTT.

This chain links TRBV4-1 with TRBJ2-7; D might be TRBD2 (5 bases). CDR1 is MGHRA and CDR2 is YSYEKL in the germline V gene. V was trimmed by 8 bases and J by 1 base, leaving 12 bases between them. The CDR3 totals 13 residues. The CDR3 coding sequence is TGCGCCAGCGGACTGCAGTTATCCTACGAGCAGTACTTC. Its translation: CASGLQLSYEQYF.

The genes are TRBV7-3 and TRBJ1-3, with D possibly TRBD1 on 6 matching bases. This CDR3 contains 15 residues. V was cut by 4 bases and J by 2 bases, with 12 bases left in between. Germline CDR1 and CDR2: SGHTA and FQGTGA. The CDR3 reads CASSSQGAAGNTIYF. The CDR3 nucleotides are TGTGCCAGCAGCTCACAGGGCGCTGCTGGAAACACCATATATTTT.

This chain uses TRBV4-1 with TRBJ2-3; perhaps TRBD2 as D (6 bases). The ends were cut back, 1 base at V and 5 bases at J, with 13 bases in the middle. The germline CDR1 and CDR2 sequences are MGHRA and YSYEKL. The CDR3 consists of 15 residues. CDR3 sequence: CASSQGLGMRDTQYF. The CDR3, as DNA: TGCGCCAGCAGCCAAGGACTAGGCATGCGAGATACGCAGTATTTT.

DNA for the CDR3: TGTGCCAGCAGTTCAAACAACAGGGTTGGCTACACCTTC. Amino acids: CASSSNNRVGYTF. This rearrangement joins TRBV28 to TRBJ1-2; tentative D call: TRBD1 (6 bases). Trimming left V 4 bases short and J 7 bases short, with 13 bases between. This CDR3 is 13 amino acids long. Germline V lookup: CDR1 MDHEN, CDR2 SYDVKM.

The DNA of the CDR3 is TGTGCCAGCAGCTCCTCTACTGGGCCTAATGAAAAACTGTTTTTT. Translation gives CASSSSTGPNEKLFF. This chain links TRBV9 with TRBJ1-4; the D is unclear. CDR1 is SGDLS, CDR2 YYNGEE, per germline. Trimming shortened V by 4 bases and J by 3 bases, and 13 bases separated the two germline ends. This CDR3 region has 15 residues.

V is TRBV2 and J is TRBJ2-7; 8 nucleotides agree with TRBD1. Germline V lookup: CDR1 SNHLY, CDR2 FYNNEI. The CDR3 has 14 amino acids. The ends lost 6 bases at V and 3 bases at J; junction bases unmatched: 7. CDR3 protein: CASRRTGTIYEQYF. CDR3 in DNA: TGTGCCAGCAGGAGGACAGGGACGATCTACGAGCAGTACTTC.

This clone was seen once. The CDR3 here is CASSPGQGRGETQYF. The CDR3 DNA reads as TGTGCCAGCTCACCGGGACAGGGAAGAGGAGAGACCCAGTACTTC. The chain has TRBV18 and TRBJ2-5; 9 nucleotides line up with TRBD1. Germline CDR1 reads KGHSH; CDR2 reads LQKENI. The CDR3 runs 15 residues. Trimming removed 3 bases from V and 4 bases from J; junction bases left unmatched: 6.

The chain uses TRBV11-3 and TRBJ2-7, with D perhaps TRBD1 (6 bases). Germline V CDR1 and CDR2: SGHNT, YENEEA. This CDR3 comprises 12 residues. V was pared by 5 bases and J by 6 bases, with 11 bases between. This chain's CDR3 is CASSHGGGEQYF. The CDR3, as DNA: TGTGCCAGCAGCCATGGGGGCGGCGAGCAGTACTTC.

This chain uses TRBV6-1 with TRBJ2-7, with D possibly being TRBD1 (6 bases). CDR3 size: 16 residues. V gave up 3 bases and J gave up 3 bases, with 18 bases separating them. In germline, CDR1 is MNHNS, CDR2 SASEGT. In DNA form, the CDR3 reads TGTGCCAGCAGTGACCCGACAACCGGGACAAACTACGAGCAGTACTTC. Translation gives CASSDPTTGTNYEQYF.

This sequence joins TRBV7-3 and TRBJ2-3; 9 positions agree with TRBD1. Germline CDR1 and CDR2: SGHTA and FQGTGA. The CDR3 has 16 residues. V shed 3 bases and J 1 base; nucleotides not matched to a gene: 5. The CDR3 loop is CASSLTGGEGTDTQYF. For the CDR3, the DNA is TGTGCCAGCAGCTTGACAGGGGGAGAAGGCACAGATACGCAGTATTTT. The full variable domain, with the rest looked up from reference TRBV7-3 and TRBJ2-3, is GAGVSQTPSNKVTEKGKYVELRCDPISGHTALYWYRQSLGQGPEFLIYFQGTGAADDSGLPNDRFFAVRPEGSVSTLKIQRTERGDSAVYLCASSLTGGEGTDTQYFGPGTRLTVL.

The chain uses TRBV24-1 and TRBJ1-4; 9 nucleotides align to TRBD1. The CDR3 totals 17 residues. With 3 bases clipped from V and 8 bases from J, the junction kept 12 bases outside the gene matches. Germline CDR1 is KGHDR and CDR2 is SFDVKD. CDR3 amino acids: CATSDHPTGTGNEKLFF. Written as DNA, the CDR3 is TGTGCCACCAGTGATCATCCTACCGGGACAGGGAACGAAAAACTGTTTTTT.

The gene calls are TRBV5-1 and TRBJ1-2; 9 bases map to TRBD1. Unmatched junction bases numbered 6, after V lost 0 bases and J lost 6 bases. CDR3 length: 15 residues. Germline V CDR1 and CDR2: SGHRS, YFSETQ. CDR3: CASSLGDRAKDGYTF. Here the CDR3 DNA reads TGCGCCAGCAGCTTGGGGGACAGGGCAAAGGATGGCTACACCTTC.

J is TRBJ1-4 and V is TRBV6-6; 10 bases agree with TRBD1. The V gene end was trimmed by 8 bases and the J gene end by 6 bases; junction bases not matched to a gene: 9. The germline V gene has CDR1 MNHNY and CDR2 SVGAGI (reference sequence). There are 15 residues in the CDR3. In DNA, the CDR3 is TGTGCCAGCGCCGGGCGACAGGGGGCTTATGAAAAACTGTTTTTT. It translates to CASAGRQGAYEKLFF.

This clone was picked up one time. The chain recombines TRBV5-6 with TRBJ1-2; TRBD1 matches at 7 bases. From germline, CDR1 is SGHDT and CDR2 YYEEEE. The CDR3 has 13 residues. After removal of 4 bases from V and 8 bases from J, the junction contained 8 bases not matched to a gene. CDR3 amino acids: CASSPDREEGYTF. The CDR3 region has the DNA TGTGCCAGCAGCCCAGACAGGGAGGAAGGCTACACCTTC.

The rearrangement uses TRBV14 and TRBJ2-7, with a possible D match to TRBD2 (6 bases). CDR1 SGHDN and CDR2 FVKESK come from the germline V gene. The V gene lost 8 bases and the J gene lost 3 bases, with 11 bases spanning the gap. The CDR3 extends over 12 amino acids. The CDR3 protein is CASGTQVYEQYF. The DNA of the CDR3 is TGTGCCAGCGGGACTCAAGTCTACGAGCAGTACTTC. Supplemented by reference TRBV14 and TRBJ2-7, the full variable domain reads EAGVTQFPSHSVIEKGQTVTLRCDPISGHDNLYWYRRVMGKEIKFLLHFVKESKQDESGMPNNRFLAERTGGTYSTLKVQPAELEDSGVYFCASGTQVYEQYFGPGTRLTVT.